This TCR beta chain was identified in a study of cytomegalovirus exposure and HLA in healthy donors. The PCR had 60 Vbeta and 13 Jbeta primers. Some clones are missing from TCRdb's copy, which holds only in-frame ones; the method was immunoSEQ multiplex PCR. The table has 60,000 to 70,000 clones, roughly 75% seen once. Study results and caveats: No immune exposure information besides CMV serostatus was available. When the data were analyzed later, several of the most significant clusters appeared to be linked to common viral pathogens.

Concerning this clone itself: The antigen remains undetermined.

The CDR3 spans 13 residues. Germline V CDR1 and CDR2: SGHNT, YENEEA. Trimming stripped 7 bases from V and 3 bases from J, with 10 bases between. This receptor was identified in a man aged 55-75 years in good health and CMV-seropositive. The rearrangement links TRBV11-3 to TRBJ2-1, with D unclear. The sequencing sample was made of PBMCs. This chain's CDR3 is CASKLRDYNEQFF. Written as DNA, the CDR3 is TGTGCCAGCAAGCTTAGAGACTACAATGAGCAGTTCTTC.